The 10 T cell receptor beta chains reported below all come from one sample, sequenced in a study of blood T cell repertoires in COVID-19. The protocol was immunoSEQ multiplex PCR, while the TCRdb copy is restricted to in-frame clones and leaves out a portion. The sample has some 490,000 clones, roughly nine tenths seen once; the top ten hold more than 7.5%. Input material: PBMCs or T cells enriched from blood (not recorded which). The source of these receptors is an older woman who had recovered from COVID-19.

V and J are TRBV7-6 and TRBJ2-6; 7 nucleotides match TRBD1. Trimming removed 5 bases from V and 0 bases from J; junction bases left unmatched: 13. The CDR3 has 19 amino acids. The germline CDR1 and CDR2 sequences are SGHVS and FNYEAQ. CDR3 coding DNA: TGTGCCAGCAGCCCACTAGGACAGGTCAAGCTCTCTGGGGCCAACGTCCTGACTTTC. Translation: CASSPLGQVKLSGANVLTF. The full variable domain, its missing parts supplied by reference TRBV7-6 and TRBJ2-6, is GAGVSQSPRYKVTKRGQDVALRCDPISGHVSLYWYRQALGQGPEFLTYFNYEAQQDKSGLPNDRFSAERPEGSISTLTIQRTEQRDSAMYRCASSPLGQVKLSGANVLTFGAGSRLTVL.

The table lists this clone with a count of one. The V and J genes are TRBV24-1 and TRBJ1-2; weak D call: TRBD1 (5 bases). CDR3 length: 11 residues. Germline V CDR1 and CDR2: KGHDR, SFDVKD. Trimming took off 4 bases at V and 8 bases at J, with 7 bases between the two ends. The DNA for the CDR3 is TGTGCCACCAGTGAACGGGGGGGCTACACCTTC. As protein: CATSERGGYTF.

V and J are TRBV19 and TRBJ1-4, with 8 bases that match TRBD1. The J segment lost 4 bases and the V segment lost 3 bases, leaving 4 bases of the junction unmatched. Germline V lookup: CDR1 LNHDA, CDR2 SQIVND (reference sequence). The CDR3 loop spans 15 amino acids. The CDR3, as DNA: TGTGCCAGTAGTATTCAGGGGGCTCTTAATGAAAAACTGTTTTTT. Its translation is CASSIQGALNEKLFF.

The J gene is TRBJ1-6, the V gene TRBV6-4, with D unclear. CDR3 length equals 17 residues. V lost 0 bases to trimming and J lost 0 bases, with 9 bases between them. CDR1 is MRHNA and CDR2 is SNTAGT in the germline V gene. CDR3 DNA: TGTGCCAGCAGTGACTCGAGGGTCAGCTCCTATAATTCACCCCTCCACTTT. Encoded protein: CASSDSRVSSYNSPLHF.

The chain combines TRBV5-4 with TRBJ2-2; 8 nucleotides match TRBD1. This CDR3 has 16 amino acids. Trimming removed 3 bases from V and 1 base from J; junction bases left unmatched: 5. The germline V gene encodes CDR1 SGHNT and CDR2 YYREEE (reference sequence). This chain's CDR3 is CASSWPGTGNTGELFF. The DNA for the CDR3 is TGTGCCAGCAGCTGGCCCGGGACAGGGAACACCGGGGAGCTGTTTTTT.

A word on this clone: The CDR3 end shows no conserved phenylalanine or tryptophan, and so a read error is likely. The limits of the CDR3 on the DNA are not certain, so only TCRdb's listed CDR3 is given. This chain uses TRBV12-5 with TRBJ1-2; no check of the table's D call, TRBD1, against the DNA was made. Germline CDR1 reads LGHNT; CDR2 reads FRNRAP. From its first to its last residue, the CDR3 has 9 amino acids. The CDR3 here is CASGLGRNG.

The rearrangement uses TRBV7-9 and TRBJ1-2, with a weak D call TRBD1 (5 bases). Germline V gives CDR1 SEHNR, CDR2 FQNEAQ (reference sequence). CDR3 size: 15 residues. Trimming left V 3 bases short and J 8 bases short, with 19 bases between. CDR3 amino acids: CASSFSGTEGGGYTF. Written as DNA, the CDR3 is TGTGCCAGCAGCTTTTCCGGGACTGAAGGTGGCGGCTACACCTTC.

V gene TRBV6-5 combines with J gene TRBJ1-3; D uncertain. V was shortened by 0 bases and J by 0 bases, with 9 bases between the two germline ends. CDR1 and CDR2 (germline): MNHEY, SVGAGI. The CDR3 is made up of 16 amino acids. CDR3 bases: TGTGCCAGCAGTTACTCCCGCGCTAACTCTGGAAACACCATATATTTT. As protein: CASSYSRANSGNTIYF.

The J gene is TRBJ1-1, the V gene TRBV20-1; D is possibly TRBD1 (6 bases). The germline V and J ends were trimmed by 3 bases and 0 bases, with 23 bases remaining between them. The CDR3 loop spans 18 amino acids. CDR1 DFQATT and CDR2 SNEGSKA come from the germline V gene (reference sequence). The CDR3 nucleotides read TGCAGTGCTAGTAAGGGGGAACAGACGATTACTATGAACACTGAAGCTTTCTTT. Encoded protein: CSASKGEQTITMNTEAFF.

The chain combines TRBV29-1 with TRBJ1-3, with 10 positions matching TRBD1. CDR1 is SQVTM, CDR2 ANQGSEA, per germline. J gave up 4 bases and V 3 bases, and 9 bases lay outside the gene matches. The CDR3 contains 16 residues. The CDR3 sequence is CSVEKTGTGVGNTIYF. CDR3 in DNA: TGCAGCGTTGAGAAGACTGGGACAGGGGTAGGAAACACCATATATTTT. The variable domain in full, completed from reference TRBV29-1 and TRBJ1-3, reads SAVISQKPSRDICQRGTSLTIQCQVDSQVTMMFWYRQQPGQSLTLIATANQGSEATYESGFVIDKFPISRPNLTFSTLTVSNMSPEDSSIYLCSVEKTGTGVGNTIYFGEGSWLTVV.